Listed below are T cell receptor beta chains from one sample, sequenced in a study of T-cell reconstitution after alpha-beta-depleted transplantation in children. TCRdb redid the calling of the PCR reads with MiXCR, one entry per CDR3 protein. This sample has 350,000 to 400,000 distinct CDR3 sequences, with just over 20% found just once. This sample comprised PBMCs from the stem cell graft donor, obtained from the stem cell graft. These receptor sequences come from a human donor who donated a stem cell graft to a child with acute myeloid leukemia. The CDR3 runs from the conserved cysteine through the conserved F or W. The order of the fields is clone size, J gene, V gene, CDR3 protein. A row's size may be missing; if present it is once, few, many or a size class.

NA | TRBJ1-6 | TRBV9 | CASSAAGNSPLHF
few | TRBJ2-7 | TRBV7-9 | CASNRGSYEQYF
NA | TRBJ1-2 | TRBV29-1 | CSVETGGDYGYTF
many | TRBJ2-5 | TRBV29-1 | CSVRPGQNKETQYF
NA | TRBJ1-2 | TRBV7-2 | CASSPESTGVGGYTF
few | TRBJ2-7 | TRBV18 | CASSPTLAGDEQYF
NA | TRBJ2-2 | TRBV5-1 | CASRRLAGNTGELFF
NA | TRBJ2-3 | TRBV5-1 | CASSPGMSSDTQYF
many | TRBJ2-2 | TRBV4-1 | CASSQEDRAGWELFF
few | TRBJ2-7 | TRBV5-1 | CASSYGGLYEQYF
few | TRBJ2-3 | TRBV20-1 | CSARPQGEGTDTQYF
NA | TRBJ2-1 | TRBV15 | CATSRDRLAGDNEQFF
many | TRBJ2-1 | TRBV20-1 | CSASSGILYNEQFF
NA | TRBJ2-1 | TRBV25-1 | CASSAAPGLTYNEQFF
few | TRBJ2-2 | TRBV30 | CAWSVRGAGGELFF
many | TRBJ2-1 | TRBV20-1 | CSAELTRESSYNEQFF
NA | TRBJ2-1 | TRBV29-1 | CSVDRLAGGGNNEQFF
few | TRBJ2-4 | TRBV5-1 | CASSFSGSLDIQYF
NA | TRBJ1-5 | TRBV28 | CASSSDRTGGDQPQHF
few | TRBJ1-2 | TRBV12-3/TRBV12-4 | CASSSTGHTYGYTF
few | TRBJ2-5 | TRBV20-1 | CSASSGPEETQYF
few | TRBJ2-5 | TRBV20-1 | CSARKSGRAVVGTQYF
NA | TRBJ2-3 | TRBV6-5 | CASSYRGGRAGVGTDTQYF
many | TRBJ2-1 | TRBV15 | CATSRIHGYNEQFF
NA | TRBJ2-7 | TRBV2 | CASTEDRLRNYEQYF
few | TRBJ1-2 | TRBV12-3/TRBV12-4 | CASSPTGTPGYTF
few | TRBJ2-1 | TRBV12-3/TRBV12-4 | CASSFTGPSSYNEQFF
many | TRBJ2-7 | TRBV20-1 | CSAGPGHLYEQYF
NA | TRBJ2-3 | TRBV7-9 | CASSLAGLALNTDTQYF
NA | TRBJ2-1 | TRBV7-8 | CASSLAGLAGNEQFF
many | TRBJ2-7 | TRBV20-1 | CSGWQGVNSYEQYF
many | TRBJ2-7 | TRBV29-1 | CSVETGDSYEQYF
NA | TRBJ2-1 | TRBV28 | CASSFGSGSYYNEQFF
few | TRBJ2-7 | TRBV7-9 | CASSGQGTSGSSYEQYF
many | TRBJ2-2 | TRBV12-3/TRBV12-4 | CASSFFAGGWTGELFF
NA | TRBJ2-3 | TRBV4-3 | CASSTGGRDGDTQYF
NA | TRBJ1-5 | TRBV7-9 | CASNGTGNLQPQHF
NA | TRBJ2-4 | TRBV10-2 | CASSTLGGTGVNIQYF
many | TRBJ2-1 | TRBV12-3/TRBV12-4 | CASGSEAGSKEQFF
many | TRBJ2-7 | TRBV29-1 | CSVQTGRYEQYF
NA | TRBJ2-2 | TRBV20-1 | CSASSLAGTGELFF
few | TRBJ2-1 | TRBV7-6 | CASSLAVAGGRRSYNEQFF
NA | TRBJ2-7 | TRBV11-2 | CASSLDHWGPKTGGYDEQYF
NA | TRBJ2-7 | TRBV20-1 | CSAPDTFQTYEQYF
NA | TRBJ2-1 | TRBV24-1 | CATSGLSYNEQFF
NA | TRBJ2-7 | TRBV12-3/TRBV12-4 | CASSNSRGTDDEQYF
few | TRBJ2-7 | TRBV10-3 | CATLNRDPSSYEQYF
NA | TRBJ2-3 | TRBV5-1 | CASRPFGVGTDTQYF
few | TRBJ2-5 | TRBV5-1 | CASGTSGNQETQYF
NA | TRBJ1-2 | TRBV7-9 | CASSTTGIRGYTF
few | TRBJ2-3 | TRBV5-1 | CASSYGLAGLTDTQYF